What follows are 10 T cell receptor beta chains derived from one specimen sequenced in a study of T cell responses to AZD1222 COVID-19 vaccine (dated by TCRdb to the early 2020s). In light of the paper, this sample's time point label describes: baseline before first vaccination. The library was built by means of the immunoSEQ multiplex PCR assay. TCRdb took over this immuneACCESS table, retaining in-frame rearrangements with V and J assigned. Such tables are incomplete; in checked studies, under half of the missing clones stem from an unresolved V gene, and the remainder is unexplained. Here the sample has around 100,000 clones; 85% to 95% occur a single time. Clones ranked in the top ten supply 1.7% of the sample. The sample in question was peripheral blood, obtained on day 0 of AZD1222 vaccination. These receptors originate from an adult in good health.

This clone was seen a few times. The chain uses TRBV30 and TRBJ1-4; 7 nucleotides line up with TRBD1. CDR1 is GTSNPN, CDR2 SVGIG, per germline (reference sequence). The CDR3 has 11 amino acids. Here the CDR3 DNA reads TGTGCACGACAGGGAGCGGAAAAACTGTTTTTT. It encodes CARQGAEKLFF.

This sequence joins TRBV5-1 and TRBJ2-2; 7 positions agree with TRBD1. This CDR3 spans 16 amino acids. Germline V gene lookup returns CDR1 SGHRS and CDR2 YFSETQ. J gave up 8 bases and V 2 bases, and 12 bases lay outside the gene matches. The chain's CDR3 is CASSFGAPGQIGELFF. In DNA form, the CDR3 reads TGCGCCAGCAGCTTTGGGGCCCCGGGACAGATTGGGGAGCTGTTTTTT.

The gene calls are TRBV29-1 and TRBJ2-1; 12 nucleotides match TRBD2. J gave up 7 bases and V 7 bases, and 8 bases lay outside the gene matches. Per germline, CDR1 SQVTM and CDR2 ANQGSEA. CDR3 length: 14 amino acids. In DNA form, the CDR3 reads TGCAGCGCCGATGGACTAGCGGGAAGGAATGAGCAGTTCTTC. It encodes CSADGLAGRNEQFF.

This clone was counted once. V is TRBV19 and J is TRBJ2-1; TRBD2 agrees at 10 bases. Losses at the gene ends were 4 bases for V and 5 bases for J; bases not matched to a gene: 8. CDR1 and CDR2 (germline): LNHDA, SQIVND (reference sequence). CDR3 length equals 16 residues. The CDR3 spells CASSNSGTSAHNEQFF. In DNA form, the CDR3 reads TGTGCCAGTAGTAACTCCGGGACTAGCGCCCACAATGAGCAGTTCTTC.

This chain uses TRBV15 with TRBJ2-1, with 7 bases aligning to TRBD2. The junction had 5 bases not matched to a gene; V was cut back by 5 bases and J by 1 base. The CDR3 has 15 amino acids. Germline lookup yields CDR1 LNHNV and CDR2 YYDKDF (reference sequence). For the CDR3, the DNA is TGTGCCACCAGCCCCCGGCGGGAGTCCTACAATGAGCAGTTCTTC. Its protein product is CATSPRRESYNEQFF.

The CDR3 DNA reads TGCGCCAGCAGCTTGGACCCTAGCAATCAGCCCCAGCATTTT. Protein sequence: CASSLDPSNQPQHF. The chain is built from TRBV5-1 and TRBJ1-5; the D is unclear. Germline CDR1 and CDR2: SGHRS and YFSETQ. This CDR3 has 14 residues. V was clipped by 0 bases and J by 0 bases, with 4 bases between them.

The V and J genes are TRBV7-9 and TRBJ2-5; TRBD2 matches 16 bases. The V segment lost 5 bases and the J segment 3 bases; nucleotides outside the gene matches: 12. Per germline, CDR1 SEHNR and CDR2 FQNEAQ (reference sequence). The CDR3 totals 19 residues. The CDR3 nucleotides are TGTGCCAGCAGCAGGGGACTAGCGGGAGGGCCGGGTCAAGAAGAGACCCAGTACTTC. Translation: CASSRGLAGGPGQEETQYF.

The gene calls are TRBV5-4 and TRBJ2-5; D perhaps matches TRBD1 (6 bases). Germline CDR1 is SGHNT and CDR2 is YYREEE (reference sequence). V dropped 1 base and J dropped 2 bases, with 18 bases sitting between them. This CDR3 has 17 residues. CDR3 bases: TGTGCCAGCAGCTTGTGGGGTTTCGGGACACAACAAGAGACCCAGTACTTC. Its protein is CASSLWGFGTQQETQYF.

The rearrangement uses TRBV6-5 and TRBJ2-7; D is unclear. The CDR3 covers 15 residues. Trimming removed 0 bases at V and 0 bases at J, with 9 bases between. Germline CDR1 reads MNHEY; CDR2 reads SVGAGI. The CDR3 sequence: CASSYSRGRSYEQYF. The CDR3 coding sequence is TGTGCCAGCAGTTACTCGAGAGGCCGCTCCTACGAGCAGTACTTC.

The V and J genes are TRBV28 and TRBJ1-2; 7 bases match TRBD1. With 5 bases clipped from V and 4 bases from J, the junction kept 4 bases outside the gene matches. CDR1 is MDHEN, CDR2 SYDVKM, per germline. There are 13 residues in the CDR3. CDR3 residues: CASSGSGGYGYTF. DNA for the CDR3: TGTGCCAGCAGTGGGTCAGGGGGCTATGGCTACACCTTC.